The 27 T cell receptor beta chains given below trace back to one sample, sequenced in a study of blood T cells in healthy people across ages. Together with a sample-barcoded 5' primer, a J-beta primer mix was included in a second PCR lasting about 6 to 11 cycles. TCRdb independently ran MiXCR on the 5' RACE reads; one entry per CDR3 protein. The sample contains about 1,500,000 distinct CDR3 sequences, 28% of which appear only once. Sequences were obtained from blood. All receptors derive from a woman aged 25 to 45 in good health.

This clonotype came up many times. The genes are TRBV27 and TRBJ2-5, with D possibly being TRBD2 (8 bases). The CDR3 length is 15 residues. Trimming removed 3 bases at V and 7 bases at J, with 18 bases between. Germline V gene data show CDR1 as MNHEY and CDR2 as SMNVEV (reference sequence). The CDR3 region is CASSLAGTRGRTQYF. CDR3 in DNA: TGTGCCAGCAGTTTGGCCGGGACTAGGGGGCGGACCCAGTACTTC.

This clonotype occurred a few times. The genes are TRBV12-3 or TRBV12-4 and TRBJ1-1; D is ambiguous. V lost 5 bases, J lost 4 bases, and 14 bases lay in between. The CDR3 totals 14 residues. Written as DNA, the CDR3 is TGTGCCAGCAGTGCGACTGAGAGAGGCACTGAAGCTTTCTTT. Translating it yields CASSATERGTEAFF.

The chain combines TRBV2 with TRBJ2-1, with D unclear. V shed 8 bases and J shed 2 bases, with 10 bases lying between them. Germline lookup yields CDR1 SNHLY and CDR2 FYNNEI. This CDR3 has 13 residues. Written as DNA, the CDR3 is TGTGCCAGCGCAGGAAACCCCTACAATGAGCAGTTCTTC. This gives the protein CASAGNPYNEQFF.

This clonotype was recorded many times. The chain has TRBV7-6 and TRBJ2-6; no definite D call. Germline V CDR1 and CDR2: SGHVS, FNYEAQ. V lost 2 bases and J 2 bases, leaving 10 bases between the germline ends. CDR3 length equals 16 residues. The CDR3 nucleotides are TGTGCCAGCAGCTTACTGTCTGGGGCTGGGGCCAACGTCCTGACTTTC. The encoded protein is CASSLLSGAGANVLTF.

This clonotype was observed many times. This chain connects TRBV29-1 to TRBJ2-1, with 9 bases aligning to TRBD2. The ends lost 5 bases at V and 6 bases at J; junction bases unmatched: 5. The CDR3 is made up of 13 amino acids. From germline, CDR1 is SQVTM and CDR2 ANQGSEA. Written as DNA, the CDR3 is TGCAGCGTTATCGGCGGGAGGGCCAATGAGCAGTTCTTC. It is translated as CSVIGGRANEQFF.

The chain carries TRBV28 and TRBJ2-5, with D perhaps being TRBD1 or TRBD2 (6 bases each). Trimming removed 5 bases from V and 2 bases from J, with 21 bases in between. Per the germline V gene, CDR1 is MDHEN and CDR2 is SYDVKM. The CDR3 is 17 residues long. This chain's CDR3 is CASSLGGRGQGQETQYF. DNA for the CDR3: TGTGCCAGCAGTCTTGGGGGCCGGGGGCAGGGACAAGAGACCCAGTACTTC. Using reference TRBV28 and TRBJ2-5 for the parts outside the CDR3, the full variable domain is DVKVTQSSRYLVKRTGEKVFLECVQDMDHENMFWYRQDPGLGLRLIYFSYDVKMKEKGDIPEGYSVSREKKERFSLILESASTNQTSMYLCASSLGGRGQGQETQYFGPGTRLLVL.

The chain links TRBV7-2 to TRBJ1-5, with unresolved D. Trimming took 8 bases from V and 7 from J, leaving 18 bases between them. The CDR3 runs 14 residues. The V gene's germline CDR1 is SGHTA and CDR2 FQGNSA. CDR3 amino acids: CASANRGQGQPQHF. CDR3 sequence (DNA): TGTGCCAGCGCAAACCGGGGTCAAGGGCAGCCCCAGCATTTT.

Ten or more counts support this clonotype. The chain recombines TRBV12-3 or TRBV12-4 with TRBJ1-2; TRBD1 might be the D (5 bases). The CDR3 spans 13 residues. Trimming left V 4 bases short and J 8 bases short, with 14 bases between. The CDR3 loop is CASSSRQGGGYTF. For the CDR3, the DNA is TGTGCCAGCAGTTCCCGCCAGGGTGGAGGCTACACCTTC.

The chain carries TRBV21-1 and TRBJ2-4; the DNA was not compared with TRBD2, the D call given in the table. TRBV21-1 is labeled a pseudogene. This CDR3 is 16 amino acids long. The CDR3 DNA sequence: TGTGCCAGCAGCAAAATAAGATCGGCAGGGTGGGACATTCAGTACTTC. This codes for CASSKIRSAGWDIQYF.

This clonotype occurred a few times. The CDR3: CATGQGSNYGYTF. DNA of the CDR3: TGCGCCACCGGACAGGGAAGCAACTATGGCTACACCTTC. The V and J genes are TRBV10-2 and TRBJ1-2, with 8 bases aligning to TRBD1. Germline lookup yields CDR1 WSHSY and CDR2 SAAADI. V shed 10 bases and J 2 bases; nucleotides not matched to a gene: 6. The CDR3 is 13 amino acids.

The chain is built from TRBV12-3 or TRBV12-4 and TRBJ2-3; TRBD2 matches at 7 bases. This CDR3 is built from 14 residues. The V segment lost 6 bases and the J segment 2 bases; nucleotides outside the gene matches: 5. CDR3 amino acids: CASSRLAVTDTQYF. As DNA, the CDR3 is TGTGCCAGCAGCCGACTAGCAGTCACAGATACGCAGTATTTT.

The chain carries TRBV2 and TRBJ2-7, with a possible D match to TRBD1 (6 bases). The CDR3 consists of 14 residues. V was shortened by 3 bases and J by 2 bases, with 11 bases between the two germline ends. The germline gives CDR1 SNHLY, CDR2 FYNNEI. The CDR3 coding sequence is TGTGCCAGCAGTGAGTGGACAGACGCCTACGAGCAGTACTTC. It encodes CASSEWTDAYEQYF. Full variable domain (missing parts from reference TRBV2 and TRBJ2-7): EPEVTQTPSHQVTQMGQEVILRCVPISNHLYFYWYRQILGQKVEFLVSFYNNEISEKSEIFDDQFSVERPDGSNFTLKIRSTKLEDSAMYFCASSEWTDAYEQYFGPGTRLTVT.

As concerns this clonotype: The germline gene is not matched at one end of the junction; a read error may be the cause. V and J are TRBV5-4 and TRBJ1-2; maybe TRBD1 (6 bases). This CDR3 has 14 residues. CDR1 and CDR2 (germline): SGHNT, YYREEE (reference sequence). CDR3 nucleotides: TGTGCCAGCAGCAGGACAGTGCCCGACTATCGCTACACCTTC. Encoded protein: CASSRTVPDYRYTF. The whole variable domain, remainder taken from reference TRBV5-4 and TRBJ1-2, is ETGVTQSPTHLIKTRGQQVTLRCSSQSGHNTVSWYQQALGQGPQFIFQYYREEENGRGNFPPRFSGLQFPNYSSELNVNALELDDSALYLCASSRTVPDYRYTFGSGTRLTVV.

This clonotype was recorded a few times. CDR3 amino acids: CASSKLAGELFF. The CDR3 region has the DNA TGCGCCAGCAGCAAACTGGCCGGGGAGCTGTTTTTT. The rearrangement joins TRBV5-1 to TRBJ1-4, with D uncertain. The DNA end lines up better with TRBJ2-2; the J call may be wrong. CDR1 is SGHRS and CDR2 is YFSETQ in the germline V gene. This CDR3 spans 12 amino acids.

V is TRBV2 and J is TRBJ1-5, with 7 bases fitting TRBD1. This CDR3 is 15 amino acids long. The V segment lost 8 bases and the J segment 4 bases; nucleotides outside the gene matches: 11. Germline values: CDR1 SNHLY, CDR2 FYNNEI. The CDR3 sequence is CASCRGDRVNQPQHF. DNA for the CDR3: TGTGCCAGCTGCCGCGGTGACAGGGTGAATCAGCCCCAGCATTTT.

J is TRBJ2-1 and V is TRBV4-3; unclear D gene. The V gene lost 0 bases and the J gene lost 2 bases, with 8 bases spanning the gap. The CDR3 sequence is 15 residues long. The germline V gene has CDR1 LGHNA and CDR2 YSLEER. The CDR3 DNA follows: TGCGCCAGCAGCCAAGATTTGCCAACCTACAATGAGCAGTTCTTC. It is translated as CASSQDLPTYNEQFF.

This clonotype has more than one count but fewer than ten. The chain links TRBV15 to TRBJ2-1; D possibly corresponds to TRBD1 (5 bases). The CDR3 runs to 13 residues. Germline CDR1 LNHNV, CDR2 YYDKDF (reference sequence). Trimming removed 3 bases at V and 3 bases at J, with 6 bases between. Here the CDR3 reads CATSSDSYNEQFF. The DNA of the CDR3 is TGTGCCACCAGCAGCGACAGCTACAATGAGCAGTTCTTC.

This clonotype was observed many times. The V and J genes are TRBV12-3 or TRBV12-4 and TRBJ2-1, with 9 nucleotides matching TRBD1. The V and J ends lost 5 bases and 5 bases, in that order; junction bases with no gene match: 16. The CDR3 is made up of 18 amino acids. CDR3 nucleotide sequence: TGTGCCAGCAGTCCCCGGACAGGGGCGGGCTTTAGGCACAATGAGCAGTTCTTC. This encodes CASSPRTGAGFRHNEQFF.

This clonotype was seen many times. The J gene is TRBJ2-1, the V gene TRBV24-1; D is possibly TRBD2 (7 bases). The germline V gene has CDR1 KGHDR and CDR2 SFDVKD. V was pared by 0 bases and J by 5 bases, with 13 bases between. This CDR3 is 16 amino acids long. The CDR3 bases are TGTGCCACCAGTGATTTGGGGGGGGCAACCCACAATGAGCAGTTCTTC. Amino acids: CATSDLGGATHNEQFF.

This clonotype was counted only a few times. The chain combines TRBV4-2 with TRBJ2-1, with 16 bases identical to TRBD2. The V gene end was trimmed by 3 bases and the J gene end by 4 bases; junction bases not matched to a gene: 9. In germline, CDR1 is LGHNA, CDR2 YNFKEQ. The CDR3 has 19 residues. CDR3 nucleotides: TGTGCCAGCAGCCACTCGGAGGGACTAGCGGGGGGGACATACAATGAGCAGTTCTTC. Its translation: CASSHSEGLAGGTYNEQFF.

The CDR3 coding sequence is TGCGCCAGCAGAACTCTGTGGGGGACTAGCGGGGAGGAGGATACGCAGTATTTT. Translated, it gives CASRTLWGTSGEEDTQYF. This rearrangement joins TRBV5-1 to TRBJ2-3, with 13 bases fitting TRBD2. With V trimmed by 5 bases and J by 6 bases, 15 bases remained unmatched. CDR1 is SGHRS and CDR2 is YFSETQ in the germline V gene. The CDR3 contains 18 residues.

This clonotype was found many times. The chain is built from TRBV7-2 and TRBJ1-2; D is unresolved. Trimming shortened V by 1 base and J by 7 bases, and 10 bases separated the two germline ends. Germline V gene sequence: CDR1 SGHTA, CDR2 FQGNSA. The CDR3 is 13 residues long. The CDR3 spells CASSLGLGSGYTF. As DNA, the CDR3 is TGTGCCAGCAGCTTAGGGTTGGGTTCTGGCTACACCTTC.

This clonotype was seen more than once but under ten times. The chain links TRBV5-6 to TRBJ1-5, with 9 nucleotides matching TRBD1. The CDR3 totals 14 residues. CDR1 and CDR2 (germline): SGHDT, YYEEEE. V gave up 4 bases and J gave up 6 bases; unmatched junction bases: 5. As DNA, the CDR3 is TGTGCCAGCAGCGTGGGGACAGGGTTTCAGCCCCAGCATTTT. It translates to CASSVGTGFQPQHF.

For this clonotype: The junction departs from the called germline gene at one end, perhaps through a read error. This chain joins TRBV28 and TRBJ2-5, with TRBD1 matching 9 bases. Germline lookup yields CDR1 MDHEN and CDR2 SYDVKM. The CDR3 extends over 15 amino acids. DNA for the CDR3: TGTGCCGGCAGCACCGGGACAGGGTGGAAGGAGACCCAGTACTTC. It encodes CAGSTGTGWKETQYF.

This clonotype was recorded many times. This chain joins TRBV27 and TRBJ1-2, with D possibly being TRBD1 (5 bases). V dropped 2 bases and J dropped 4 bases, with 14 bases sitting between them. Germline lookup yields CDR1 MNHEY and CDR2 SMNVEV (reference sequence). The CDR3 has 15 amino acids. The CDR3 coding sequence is TGTGCCAGCAGTTTAGGGCCAGGGACCCCCTATGGCTACACCTTC. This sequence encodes CASSLGPGTPYGYTF.

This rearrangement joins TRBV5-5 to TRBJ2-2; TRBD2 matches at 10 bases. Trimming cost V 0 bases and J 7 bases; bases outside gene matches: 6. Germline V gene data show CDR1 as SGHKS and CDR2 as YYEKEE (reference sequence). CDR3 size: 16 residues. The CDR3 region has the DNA TGTGCCAGCAGCTTGGCTAGCGGGAGCAAAGTCGGGGAGCTGTTTTTT. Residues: CASSLASGSKVGELFF.

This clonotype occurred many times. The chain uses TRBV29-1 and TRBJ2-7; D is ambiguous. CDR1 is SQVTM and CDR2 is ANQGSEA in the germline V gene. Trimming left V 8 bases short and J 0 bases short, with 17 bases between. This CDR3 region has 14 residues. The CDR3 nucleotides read TGCAGCTTCATGTATACCCCTTTCTCCTACGAGCAGTACTTC. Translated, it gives CSFMYTPFSYEQYF.